This T cell receptor (beta chain) stems from a study of blood T cell repertoires in COVID-19. Patients of the Seattle cohort, enrolled during active infection, were followed longitudinally. Germline assignment: CDR1 MNHNY and CDR2 SVGAGI (reference sequence). V lost 0 bases to trimming and J lost 0 bases, with 6 bases between them. This CDR3 region has 14 residues. Libraries were prepared by immunoSEQ multiplex PCR; TCRdb keeps only in-frame clonotypes and omits some of them. Among about 200,000 clones, roughly 80% were seen once, and the ten largest hold approximately 0.9%. With regard to this clone: Additional DNA sequences in this sample encode the identical CDR3.

The clonotype originates from a man in his fifties or sixties with COVID-19, enrolled during active disease. The specimen sequenced was peripheral blood. The chain employs TRBV6-6 and TRBJ2-7; no firm D call. CDR3 nucleotide sequence: TGTGCCAGCAGTTACTCTGGCGGCTCCTACGAGCAGTACTTC. This gives the protein CASSYSGGSYEQYF.